This T cell receptor beta chain is drawn from a study of T cell responses to AZD1222 COVID-19 vaccine (dated by TCRdb to about 2021). Broadly, across the study: TCR sequencing was performed for about 250 trial participants, of whom 207 were given two doses of AZD1222 and about 25 were given two doses of MenACWY control vaccine. Trial participants were enrolled by age into 18-55, 56-69 and 70-plus year subgroups, with roughly 150, 30 and 60 TCR-sequenced participants respectively. Paper-wide results and their limitations: Most participants were white British and females outnumbered males, and the authors suggested that clonal diversity may have been underestimated. In the small 56-69-year group, the increase in depth fell short of significance, most likely because of low power. Because no day 14 peak-response samples were available, the repertoires could be characterized only after the peak T cell response. Spike-specific TCR breadth and depth rose significantly after two AZD1222 doses compared with day 0 and with MenACWY recipients. The vaccine-associated CD4 TCRs covered the entire spike protein, and the dominant responses fell in regions 160-218 and 743-854. Only six or seven AZD1222 recipients were SARS-CoV-2 seropositive at baseline, limiting conclusions about previously exposed vaccinees. Epitopes outside the regions mutated in the B.1.351 and B.1.1.7 variants were reportedly recognized by nearly half of the unique spike-specific TCRs.

Looking up the germline V gene yields CDR1 MNHNS and CDR2 SASEGT. V drops 1 base and J drops 6 bases, leaving 15 bases in between. Inclusive of the bounding cysteine and phenylalanine, the CDR3 is 15 residues long. The CDR3 DNA has 45 bases and is translated from base 1. Explained via the paper, the time point label denotes: about 28 days (+/-7) after the second vaccine dose. Because spike-specific TCR depth and breadth did not differ between the two schedules, AZD1222 recipients who got a second dose at roughly 4 weeks were pooled with those who got a second dose at roughly 12 weeks. Vaccinee samples were obtained from the UK trials COV001 and COV002, which included a single-blind randomized controlled phase 2/3 trial of AZD1222 (ChAdOx1 nCoV-19) in healthy adults. For TCRbeta chain sequencing, PBMC samples were collected from trial participants at day 0 and at day 28 after the second dose. The CDR3 regions of human TCRbeta chains were subjected to immunosequencing. On the study's bioinformatics: TCRs in the repertoires were compared against a reference library of SARS-CoV-2-specific TCRs that had been generated with the MIRA antigen-specificity platform. Breadth meant the fraction of unique TCRs that were SARS-CoV-2-associated, whereas depth meant the fraction of total T cells that were SARS-CoV-2-associated. Using the MIRA data, every spike-specific TCR was mapped to the spike region that the TCR reacted to and assigned to either a CD4 or a CD8 class. Log10-transformed breadth and depth values were compared by one-way ANOVA with Sidak's multiple comparisons tests. In its TCRdb copy, this immuneACCESS table keeps in-frame sequences only and misses some clones. Where compared with another copy, unresolved V genes explain less than half of these, and the others have no known cause. The V and J calls and clone size were taken over from that table, and D and trimming were inferred from the DNA. Within this sample are more than 95,000 clones, with approximately 80% of them counted one time only. Approximately 26% of the sample is held by the ten biggest clonotypes.

Regarding this clone: This clone's antigen is unknown. Per-nucleotide qualities are absent, and no much larger clonotype sits a single base away.

Here the sequenced sample was peripheral blood, taken 28 days after the second AZD1222 dose. Recombination connected TRBV6-1 to TRBJ1-2, with a weak D call of TRBD1 (6 bases match). This clonotype was obtained from an adult who received the AZD1222 COVID-19 vaccine. The CDR3 corresponds to CASSEGPDRRNGYTF. The DNA reads as follows: TGTGCCAGCAGTGAAGGACCAGACAGGAGGAATGGCTACACCTTC.